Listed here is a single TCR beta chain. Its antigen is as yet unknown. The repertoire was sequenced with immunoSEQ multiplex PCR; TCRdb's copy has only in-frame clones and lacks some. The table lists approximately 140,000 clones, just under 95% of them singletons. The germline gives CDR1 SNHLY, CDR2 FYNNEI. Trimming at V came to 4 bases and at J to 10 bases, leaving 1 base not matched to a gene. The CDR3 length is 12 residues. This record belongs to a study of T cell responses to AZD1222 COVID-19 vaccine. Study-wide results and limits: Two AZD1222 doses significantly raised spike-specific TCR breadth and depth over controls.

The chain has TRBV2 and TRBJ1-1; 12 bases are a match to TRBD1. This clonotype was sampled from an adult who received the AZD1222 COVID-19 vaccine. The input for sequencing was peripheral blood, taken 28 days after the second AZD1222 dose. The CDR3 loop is CASSGDRGRAFF. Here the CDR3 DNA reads TGTGCCAGCAGTGGGGACAGGGGGCGAGCTTTCTTT.